These 10 T cell receptor beta chains came from one sample sequenced in a study of CD8 T cells in ankylosing spondylitis. TCRdb used MiXCR to reprocess the 5' RACE reads, holding one entry per CDR3 protein. The profile covers tens of thousands of distinct CDR3 sequences, with around 6.2% appearing a single time and 10% to 15% taken by the ten largest. The sequenced sample was blood, either unsorted or a sorted T cell fraction (not recorded which). The origin of the receptors is a male donor with ankylosing spondylitis or in good health (not recorded which).

This clonotype was detected ten times or more. CDR3 DNA: TGTGCCAGCTCACACTGGGACAGGGGAACTCAAGAGACCCAGTACTTC. It is translated as CASSHWDRGTQETQYF. The rearrangement joins TRBV18 to TRBJ2-5; 10 nucleotides agree with TRBD1. Trimming cost V 4 bases and J 2 bases; bases outside gene matches: 7. Germline CDR1 is KGHSH and CDR2 is LQKENI. This CDR3 region has 16 residues.

This clonotype was counted many times. The CDR3 here is CASSLVHSQETQYF. CDR3 nucleotides: TGCGCCAGCAGCTTGGTCCACTCTCAAGAGACCCAGTACTTC. The chain has TRBV5-1 and TRBJ2-5, with unresolved D. Germline loops: CDR1 SGHRS, CDR2 YFSETQ. Trimming took off 0 bases at V and 2 bases at J, with 8 bases between the two ends. CDR3 size: 14 residues.

This clonotype was counted ten times or more. The V call is TRBV7-3, the J call TRBJ2-7; D is tentatively TRBD1 or TRBD2 (5 bases each). The CDR3 has 14 residues. V was clipped by 5 bases and J by 3 bases, with 14 bases between them. CDR1 and CDR2 (germline): SGHTA, FQGTGA. The CDR3 here is CASSLGEVGYEQYF. DNA of the CDR3: TGTGCCAGCAGCCTGGGGGAAGTGGGCTACGAGCAGTACTTC.

The chain combines TRBV29-1 with TRBJ1-4, with 9 bases lining up with TRBD1. Germline values: CDR1 SQVTM, CDR2 ANQGSEA. Trimming at V came to 4 bases and at J to 7 bases, leaving 4 bases not matched to a gene. There are 13 residues in the CDR3. The CDR3 is CSVGTGVGEKLFF. Here the CDR3 DNA reads TGCAGCGTTGGGACAGGGGTCGGTGAAAAACTGTTTTTT. The full variable domain, rest sourced from reference TRBV29-1 and TRBJ1-4, is SAVISQKPSRDICQRGTSLTIQCQVDSQVTMMFWYRQQPGQSLTLIATANQGSEATYESGFVIDKFPISRPNLTFSTLTVSNMSPEDSSIYLCSVGTGVGEKLFFGSGTQLSVL.

This clonotype was counted at least ten times. The gene calls are TRBV12-3 or TRBV12-4 and TRBJ2-5, with D maybe TRBD2 (5 bases). Between the trimmed V and J ends, which lost 6 bases and 2 bases, there was a span of 13 bases. The CDR3 sequence is 14 residues long. The CDR3 sequence: CASSFMTKQETQYF. In DNA, the CDR3 is TGTGCCAGCAGCTTTATGACTAAACAAGAGACCCAGTACTTC.

This clonotype was seen ten or more times. CDR3 in amino acids: CASSLSREQYF. DNA for the CDR3: TGTGCCAGCAGTTTATCGCGAGAGCAGTACTTC. The rearrangement uses TRBV28 and TRBJ2-7; D call uncertain. The length of the CDR3 is 11 residues. From germline, CDR1 is MDHEN and CDR2 SYDVKM. Trimming took off 1 base at V and 7 bases at J, with 5 bases between the two ends.

This clonotype was seen ten or more times. The chain carries TRBV5-1 and TRBJ2-5; 7 bases are shared with TRBD1. The CDR3 loop spans 14 amino acids. V lost 3 bases to trimming and J lost 7 bases; unmatched junction nucleotides: 9. From germline, CDR1 is SGHRS and CDR2 YFSETQ. The CDR3 coding sequence is TGCGCCAGCAGCTCTGGACAGGCTATCGGGACCCAGTACTTC. It codes for CASSSGQAIGTQYF.

This clonotype has a count of ten or more. This rearrangement joins TRBV20-1 to TRBJ2-1, with 14 nucleotides matching TRBD2. The junction had 12 bases not matched to a gene; V was cut back by 3 bases and J by 8 bases. Germline CDR1 is DFQATT and CDR2 is SNEGSKA (reference sequence). The CDR3 has 17 amino acids. CDR3 sequence (DNA): TGCAGTGCTAGTGGGGAAGGACTAGCGGGAGGAATTGATGAGCAGTTCTTC. This encodes CSASGEGLAGGIDEQFF.

There are many counts of this clonotype. The V call is TRBV9, the J call TRBJ2-7; tentatively, D is TRBD1 (5 bases). This CDR3 has 13 amino acids. The ends were cut back, 1 base at V and 5 bases at J, with 10 bases in the middle. Germline values: CDR1 SGDLS, CDR2 YYNGEE. This CDR3 reads CASSVTDSHEQYF. CDR3 sequence (DNA): TGTGCCAGCAGCGTAACCGACAGCCACGAGCAGTACTTC. The full variable domain, with the rest looked up from reference TRBV9 and TRBJ2-7, is DSGVTQTPKHLITATGQRVTLRCSPRSGDLSVYWYQQSLDQGLQFLIQYYNGEERAKGNILERFSAQQFPDLHSELNLSSLELGDSALYFCASSVTDSHEQYFGPGTRLTVT.

In its sample, this clonotype was seen many times. The chain employs TRBV6-6 and TRBJ1-5, with a weak D call TRBD1 (5 bases). The ends were cut back, 6 bases at V and 4 bases at J, with 22 bases in the middle. The CDR3 contains 17 residues. Germline lookup yields CDR1 MNHNY and CDR2 SVGAGI (reference sequence). CDR3 amino acids: CASRNHRTGTGNQPQHF. As DNA, the CDR3 is TGTGCCAGCAGAAACCACAGAACCGGGACGGGAAATCAGCCCCAGCATTTT.